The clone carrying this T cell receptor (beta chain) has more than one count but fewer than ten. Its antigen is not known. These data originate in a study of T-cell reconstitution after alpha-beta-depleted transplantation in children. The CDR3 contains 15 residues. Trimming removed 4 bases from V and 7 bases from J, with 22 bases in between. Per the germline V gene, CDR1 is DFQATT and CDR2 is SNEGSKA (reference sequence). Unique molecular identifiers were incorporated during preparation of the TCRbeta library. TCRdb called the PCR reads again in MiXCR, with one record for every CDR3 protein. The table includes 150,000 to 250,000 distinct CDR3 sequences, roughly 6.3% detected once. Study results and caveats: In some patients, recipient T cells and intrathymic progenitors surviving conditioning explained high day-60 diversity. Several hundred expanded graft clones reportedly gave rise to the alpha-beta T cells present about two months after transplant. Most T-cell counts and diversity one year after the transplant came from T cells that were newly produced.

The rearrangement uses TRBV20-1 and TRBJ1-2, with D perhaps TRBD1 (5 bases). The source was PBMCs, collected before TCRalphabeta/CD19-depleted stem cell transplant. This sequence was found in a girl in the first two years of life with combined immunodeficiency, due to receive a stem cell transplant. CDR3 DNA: TGCAGTGCTAAGGACGACAGAACCACAATAGGTGGCTACACCTTC. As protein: CSAKDDRTTIGGYTF.